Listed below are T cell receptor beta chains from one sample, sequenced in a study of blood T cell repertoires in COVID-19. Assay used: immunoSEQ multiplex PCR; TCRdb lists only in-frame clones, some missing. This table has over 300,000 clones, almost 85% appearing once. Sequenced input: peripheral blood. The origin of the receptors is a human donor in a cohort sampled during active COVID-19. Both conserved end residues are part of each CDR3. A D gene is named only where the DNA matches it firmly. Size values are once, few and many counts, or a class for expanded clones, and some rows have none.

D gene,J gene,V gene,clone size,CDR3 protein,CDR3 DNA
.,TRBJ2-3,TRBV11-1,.,CASSLRGSSTDTQYF,TGTGCCAGCAGCTTAAGGGGTTCAAGCACAGATACGCAGTATTTT
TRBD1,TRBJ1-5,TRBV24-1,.,CATSDAGTGGVQPQHF,TGTGCCACCAGTGATGCCGGGACAGGGGGCGTTCAGCCCCAGCATTTT
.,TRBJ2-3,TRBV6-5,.,CASSFSGTTDTQYF,TGTGCCAGCAGTTTCTCCGGGACTACAGATACGCAGTATTTT
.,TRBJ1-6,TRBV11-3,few,CASNSLFILGQKNSPLHF,TGTGCCAGCAACAGCTTATTTATTTTAGGACAGAAAAATTCACCCCTCCACTTT
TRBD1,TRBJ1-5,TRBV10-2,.,CASSGPPDRSDSQPQHF,TGCGCCAGCAGTGGCCCCCCGGACAGGTCGGACAGTCAGCCCCAGCATTTT
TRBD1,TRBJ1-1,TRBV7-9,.,CASSLGTGGEAFF,TGTGCCAGCAGCCTCGGGACAGGGGGTGAAGCTTTCTTT
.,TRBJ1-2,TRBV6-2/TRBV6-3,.,CASSSPRFGLSGYTF,TGTGCCAGCAGTTCCCCCCGGTTCGGGTTGAGTGGCTACACCTTC
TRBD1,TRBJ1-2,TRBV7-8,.,CASSLDDREVGYTF,TGTGCCAGCAGCCTAGACGACAGGGAGGTTGGCTACACCTTC
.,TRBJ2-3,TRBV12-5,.,CASGLSTGLSGQYF,TGTGCTAGTGGTTTGTCGACAGGCCTCTCAGGGCAGTATTTT
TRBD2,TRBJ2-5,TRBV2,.,CASSGNGGRGETQYF,TGTGCCAGCAGTGGGAATGGCGGGAGAGGAGAGACCCAGTACTTC
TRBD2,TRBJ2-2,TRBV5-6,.,CASSLTASGGALNTGELFF,TGTGCCAGCAGCTTGACGGCTAGCGGGGGGGCCTTGAACACCGGGGAGCTGTTTTTT
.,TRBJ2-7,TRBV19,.,CASSMSRTVSYEQYF,TGTGCCAGTAGTATGAGTAGGACAGTATCCTACGAGCAGTACTTC
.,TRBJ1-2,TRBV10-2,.,CASEVARDGYTF,TGCGCCAGCGAGGTGGCCAGGGATGGCTACACCTTC
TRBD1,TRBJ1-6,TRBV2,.,CASRGTGGNNSPLHF,TGTGCCAGCAGGGGTACAGGGGGGAATAATTCACCCCTCCACTTT
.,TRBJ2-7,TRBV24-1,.,CATSDTDFYEQYF,TGTGCCACCAGTGATACGGACTTCTACGAGCAGTACTTC